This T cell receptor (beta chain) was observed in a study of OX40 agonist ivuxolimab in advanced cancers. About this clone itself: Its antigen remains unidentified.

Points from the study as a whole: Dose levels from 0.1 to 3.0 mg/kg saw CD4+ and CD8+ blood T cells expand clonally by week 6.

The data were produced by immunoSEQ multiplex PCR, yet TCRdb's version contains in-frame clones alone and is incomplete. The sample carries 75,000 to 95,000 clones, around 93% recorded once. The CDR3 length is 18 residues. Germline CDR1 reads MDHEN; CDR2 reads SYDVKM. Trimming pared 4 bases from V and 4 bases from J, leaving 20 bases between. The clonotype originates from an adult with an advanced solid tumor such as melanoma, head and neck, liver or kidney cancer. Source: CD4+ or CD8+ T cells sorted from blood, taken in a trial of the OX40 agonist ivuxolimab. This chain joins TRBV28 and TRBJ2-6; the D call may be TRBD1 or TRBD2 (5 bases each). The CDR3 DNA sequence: TGTGCCAGCAGTTCGGATGAGGGGCGCCGATTAGGGGCCAACGTCCTGACTTTC. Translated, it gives CASSSDEGRRLGANVLTF. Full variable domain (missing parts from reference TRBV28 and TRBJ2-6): DVKVTQSSRYLVKRTGEKVFLECVQDMDHENMFWYRQDPGLGLRLIYFSYDVKMKEKGDIPEGYSVSREKKERFSLILESASTNQTSMYLCASSSDEGRRLGANVLTFGAGSRLTVL.